This passage covers 30 T cell receptor beta chains from one sample sequenced in a study of T cell responses to AZD1222 COVID-19 vaccine. The protocol was immunoSEQ multiplex PCR, while the TCRdb copy is restricted to in-frame clones and leaves out a portion. Of under 200,000 clones listed, over 85% were seen once; the top ten hold approximately 4%. Here the sequenced sample was peripheral blood, taken on day 0 of AZD1222 vaccination. The source is an adult in good health.

J is TRBJ1-1 and V is TRBV19; perhaps TRBD1 as D (5 bases). The V end was cut by 9 bases, the J end by 1 base, with 12 bases between. The CDR3 is made up of 13 amino acids. CDR1 is LNHDA and CDR2 is SQIVND in the germline V gene (reference sequence). The CDR3 nucleotides read TGTGCCAGCGGGCCGCAGGGGAACACTGAAGCTTTCTTT. Its translation: CASGPQGNTEAFF.

The V call is TRBV4-1, the J call TRBJ1-5; the D is unclear. This CDR3 spans 18 amino acids. CDR1 MGHRA and CDR2 YSYEKL come from the germline V gene. V was clipped by 1 base and J by 0 bases, with 16 bases between them. As DNA, the CDR3 is TGCGCCAGCAGCCAAGTTCTATTGAAATTTTATAGCAATCAGCCCCAGCATTTT. It specifies CASSQVLLKFYSNQPQHF.

This chain links TRBV7-6 with TRBJ1-1; D may be TRBD1 (6 bases). In germline, CDR1 is SGHVS, CDR2 FNYEAQ. V was cut by 1 base and J by 11 bases, with 8 bases left in between. The CDR3 is 11 residues long. The CDR3 nucleotides read TGTGCCAGCAGCTTAGACCAGGGGGCTTTCTTT. It yields the protein CASSLDQGAFF. Filled out from reference TRBV7-6 and TRBJ1-1, the complete variable domain reads GAGVSQSPRYKVTKRGQDVALRCDPISGHVSLYWYRQALGQGPEFLTYFNYEAQQDKSGLPNDRFSAERPEGSISTLTIQRTEQRDSAMYRCASSLDQGAFFGQGTRLTVV.

Here the CDR3 reads CASSGSFGELFF. The CDR3 DNA reads TGTGCCAGCAGCGGGAGTTTTGGGGAGCTGTTTTTT. This chain joins TRBV9 and TRBJ2-2; no firm D call. The germline gives CDR1 SGDLS, CDR2 YYNGEE. V was trimmed by 3 bases and J by 8 bases, leaving 8 bases between them. This CDR3 is built from 12 residues. The full variable domain, rest sourced from reference TRBV9 and TRBJ2-2, is DSGVTQTPKHLITATGQRVTLRCSPRSGDLSVYWYQQSLDQGLQFLIQYYNGEERAKGNILERFSAQQFPDLHSELNLSSLELGDSALYFCASSGSFGELFFGEGSRLTVL.

The rearrangement uses TRBV5-1 and TRBJ2-6; 9 bases map to TRBD1. Germline loops: CDR1 SGHRS, CDR2 YFSETQ. The CDR3 length is 19 residues. J was trimmed by 0 bases and V by 4 bases; bases with no gene match: 11. In DNA form, the CDR3 reads TGCGCCAGCAGCGCTCGGACAGGGGCTCTTCTCTCTGGGGCCAACGTCCTGACTTTC. It yields the protein CASSARTGALLSGANVLTF. Drawing the rest from reference TRBV5-1 and TRBJ2-6, the complete variable domain is KAGVTQTPRYLIKTRGQQVTLSCSPISGHRSVSWYQQTPGQGLQFLFEYFSETQRNKGNFPGRFSGRQFSNSRSEMNVSTLELGDSALYLCASSARTGALLSGANVLTFGAGSRLTVL.

This chain connects TRBV5-1 to TRBJ2-5; no reliable D call. V dropped 4 bases and J dropped 1 base, with 2 bases sitting between them. This CDR3 is built from 11 residues. Looked up from germline, CDR1 is SGHRS and CDR2 is YFSETQ. This chain's CDR3 is CASSGQETQYF. CDR3 DNA sequence: TGCGCCAGCAGCGGCCAAGAGACCCAGTACTTC.

The chain couples TRBV7-9 to TRBJ1-6; no reliable D call. Trimming left V 4 bases short and J 7 bases short, with 8 bases between. CDR1 and CDR2 from the germline V gene are SEHNR and FQNEAQ (reference sequence). CDR3 size: 13 residues. This CDR3 reads CASSSDSNSPLHF. CDR3 coding DNA: TGTGCCAGCAGCTCCGATTCGAATTCACCCCTCCACTTT.

The chain has TRBV25-1 and TRBJ1-4; D ambiguous. V dropped 4 bases and J dropped 7 bases, with 13 bases sitting between them. The germline V gene has CDR1 MGHDK and CDR2 SYGVNS. There are 14 residues in the CDR3. DNA of the CDR3: TGTGCCAGCAGTGGCCAGGACCCGATTGAAAAACTGTTTTTT. The encoded protein is CASSGQDPIEKLFF.

Only one count was recorded for this clone. CDR3 residues: CASSASVGGGHHGYTF. The CDR3 DNA sequence: TGTGCCAGCAGTGCTAGCGTTGGGGGGGGACATCATGGCTACACCTTC. The chain couples TRBV6-1 to TRBJ1-2; possible D gene TRBD1, 6 bases. The CDR3 length is 16 residues. Germline-derived CDR1 and CDR2 are MNHNS and SASEGT. Trimming removed 4 bases at V and 6 bases at J, with 21 bases between.

This chain joins TRBV29-1 and TRBJ2-3; D possibly corresponds to TRBD2 (7 bases). The CDR3 runs 12 residues. Deletions cut 7 bases from V and 8 bases from J, with 16 bases between. In germline, CDR1 is SQVTM, CDR2 ANQGSEA. Written as DNA, the CDR3 is TGCAGCGGGCACCAGGGAGGGGGTACGCAGTATTTT. It encodes CSGHQGGGTQYF.

This clone was seen more than once but under ten times. This rearrangement joins TRBV3-1 (or the pseudogene TRBV3-2) to TRBJ2-7, with a tentative D call TRBD1 (5 bases). V was trimmed by 5 bases and J by 0 bases, leaving 5 bases between them. The CDR3 runs to 12 residues. CDR1 is LGHDT, CDR2 YNNKEL, per germline (reference sequence). The CDR3 protein is CASSDSSYEQYF. CDR3 DNA sequence: TGTGCCAGCAGCGACAGCTCCTACGAGCAGTACTTC.

CDR3 bases: TGTGCCAGCTCACCATTAAGTAGGGAGGGTAATTCACCCCTCCACTTT. Translated: CASSPLSREGNSPLHF. The chain employs TRBV18 and TRBJ1-6; D ambiguous. Trimming took off 2 bases at V and 6 bases at J, with 14 bases between the two ends. The CDR3 is 16 residues long. Germline lookup yields CDR1 KGHSH and CDR2 LQKENI.

The chain carries TRBV30 and TRBJ2-7; 15 nucleotides agree with TRBD2. CDR1 and CDR2 (germline): GTSNPN, SVGIG (reference sequence). V trimming: 8 bases; J trimming: 6 bases; junction bases outside the gene matches: 8. The CDR3 sequence is 14 residues long. The CDR3 DNA reads TGTGCCCTTCGGACTAGCGGGGGGGCACCCGAGCAGTACTTC. This gives the protein CALRTSGGAPEQYF.

The chain combines TRBV4-1 with TRBJ1-1; D is unclear. Germline loops: CDR1 MGHRA, CDR2 YSYEKL. The V end was cut by 1 base, the J end by 2 bases, with 5 bases between. This CDR3 has 13 residues. The CDR3 DNA is TGCGCCAGCAGCCAAGGCAGCAACACTGAAGCTTTCTTT. Residues: CASSQGSNTEAFF.

The chain uses TRBV27 and TRBJ1-1; possibly TRBD1 for D (6 bases). Per germline, CDR1 MNHEY and CDR2 SMNVEV (reference sequence). Between the trimmed V and J ends, which lost 6 bases and 1 base, there was a span of 12 bases. This CDR3 comprises 14 residues. DNA for the CDR3: TGTGCCAGCAGGGCGCAGGGGAAGAACACTGAAGCTTTCTTT. Translation: CASRAQGKNTEAFF.

The chain is built from TRBV19 and TRBJ1-5, with D hard to call. Trimming took 7 bases from V and 0 from J, leaving 13 bases between them. Germline CDR1 and CDR2: LNHDA and SQIVND (reference sequence). The CDR3 has 15 residues. CDR3 DNA sequence: TGTGCCAGTACCCAATTCGACGGTAGCAATCAGCCCCAGCATTTT. Encoded protein: CASTQFDGSNQPQHF. Drawing the rest from reference TRBV19 and TRBJ1-5, the complete variable domain is DGGITQSPKYLFRKEGQNVTLSCEQNLNHDAMYWYRQDPGQGLRLIYYSQIVNDFQKGDIAEGYSVSREKKESFPLTVTSAQKNPTAFYLCASTQFDGSNQPQHFGDGTRLSIL.

The chain combines TRBV5-1 with TRBJ2-1, with 8 bases matching TRBD2. Germline loops: CDR1 SGHRS, CDR2 YFSETQ. The V segment lost 4 bases and the J segment 4 bases; nucleotides outside the gene matches: 10. The CDR3 totals 16 residues. Here the CDR3 DNA reads TGCGCCAGCAGCCCCGGACTAGCCCGAGGGTACAATGAGCAGTTCTTC. Translating it yields CASSPGLARGYNEQFF. The full variable domain, in which reference TRBV5-1 and TRBJ2-1 provide the parts outside the CDR3, is KAGVTQTPRYLIKTRGQQVTLSCSPISGHRSVSWYQQTPGQGLQFLFEYFSETQRNKGNFPGRFSGRQFSNSRSEMNVSTLELGDSALYLCASSPGLARGYNEQFFGPGTRLTVL.

This sequence joins TRBV4-1 and TRBJ1-1; D remains unclear. Trimming removed 1 base at V and 3 bases at J, with 9 bases between. Germline V gene sequence: CDR1 MGHRA, CDR2 YSYEKL. This CDR3 spans 14 amino acids. This CDR3 is CASSQGPSYTEAFF. The CDR3, as DNA: TGCGCCAGCAGCCAAGGGCCGTCATACACTGAAGCTTTCTTT.

The genes are TRBV29-1 and TRBJ2-2; 7 bases map to TRBD2. Germline V lookup: CDR1 SQVTM, CDR2 ANQGSEA. The CDR3 length is 14 residues. J lost 4 bases, V lost 3 bases, and 5 bases had no gene match. The CDR3 sequence: CSVDGGSSTGELFF. Here the CDR3 DNA reads TGCAGCGTTGACGGCGGGAGCTCCACCGGGGAGCTGTTTTTT.

The chain recombines TRBV14 with TRBJ2-6; D remains unclear. The CDR3 has 12 residues. CDR1 SGHDN and CDR2 FVKESK come from the germline V gene. The V and J ends lost 9 bases and 0 bases respectively, with 3 bases between them. The CDR3 DNA reads TGTGCCAGGTTCTCTGGGGCCAACGTCCTGACTTTC. Its protein is CARFSGANVLTF.

The chain couples TRBV5-4 to TRBJ1-2; 8 positions match TRBD1. The CDR3 contains 16 residues. Germline assignment: CDR1 SGHNT and CDR2 YYREEE (reference sequence). J was trimmed by 4 bases and V by 4 bases; bases with no gene match: 12. CDR3 region: CASSRTGTGLSYGYTF. DNA for the CDR3: TGTGCCAGCAGCCGTACCGGGACAGGACTATCCTATGGCTACACCTTC. Combining the CDR3 with reference TRBV5-4 and TRBJ1-2 gives the whole variable domain ETGVTQSPTHLIKTRGQQVTLRCSSQSGHNTVSWYQQALGQGPQFIFQYYREEENGRGNFPPRFSGLQFPNYSSELNVNALELDDSALYLCASSRTGTGLSYGYTFGSGTRLTVV.

As DNA, the CDR3 is TGTGCCAGTGGCCCTCTAGCGGGGGGGTCTAATGAGCAGTTCTTC. The encoded protein is CASGPLAGGSNEQFF. J is TRBJ2-1 and V is TRBV19; TRBD2 matches 12 bases. V was clipped by 8 bases and J by 7 bases; unmatched bases: 9. The CDR3 extends over 15 amino acids. Germline V gene lookup returns CDR1 LNHDA and CDR2 SQIVND (reference sequence).

This chain connects TRBV11-2 to TRBJ1-2, with a weak D call TRBD1 (5 bases). The germline CDR1 and CDR2 sequences are SGHAT and FQNNGV. The CDR3 is 16 residues long. Trimming took 5 bases from V and 4 from J, leaving 20 bases between them. The CDR3 loop reads CASSPDGDHRLYGYTF. The CDR3 DNA sequence: TGTGCCAGCAGCCCAGATGGGGACCACCGTCTCTATGGCTACACCTTC.

The chain carries TRBV12-3 or TRBV12-4 and TRBJ1-5, with D possibly matching TRBD1 (5 bases). The CDR3 extends over 13 amino acids. Trimming stripped 5 bases from V and 7 bases from J, with 12 bases between. The CDR3 bases are TGTGCCAGCAGTAAAGGGGTAGAACAGCCCCAGCATTTT. Translating gives CASSKGVEQPQHF.

The chain combines TRBV27 with TRBJ2-2, with D possibly being TRBD2 (5 bases). The CDR3 runs to 14 residues. The germline V and J ends were trimmed by 7 bases and 0 bases, with 9 bases remaining between them. CDR1 MNHEY and CDR2 SMNVEV come from the germline V gene (reference sequence). CDR3 region: CASNRGANTGELFF. CDR3 nucleotides: TGTGCCAGCAACCGGGGTGCGAACACCGGGGAGCTGTTTTTT.

The chain joins TRBV6-1 to TRBJ1-2, with TRBD1 as a possible D gene (5 bases). In germline, CDR1 is MNHNS, CDR2 SASEGT. V was pared by 1 base and J by 8 bases, with 8 bases between. The CDR3 spans 12 residues. The CDR3 DNA sequence: TGTGCCAGCAGTGAAGACAGGAGGGGCTACACCTTC. Its translation is CASSEDRRGYTF.

This chain uses TRBV27 with TRBJ1-2, with 7 bases fitting TRBD1. This CDR3 is built from 17 residues. Germline V gives CDR1 MNHEY, CDR2 SMNVEV (reference sequence). The ends lost 3 bases at V and 10 bases at J; junction bases unmatched: 20. CDR3 DNA sequence: TGTGCCAGCAGTTTCCGAGGGGACAGCTTCTATGACTATCACTACACCTTC. It translates to CASSFRGDSFYDYHYTF.

The chain is built from TRBV9 and TRBJ1-3, with D possibly TRBD1 on 5 matching bases. The CDR3 totals 15 residues. Germline CDR1 and CDR2: SGDLS and YYNGEE. Trimming pared 3 bases from V and 2 bases from J, leaving 12 bases between. This CDR3 reads CASSAPTATGNTIYF. The CDR3 DNA is TGTGCCAGCAGCGCCCCGACAGCTACTGGAAACACCATATATTTT. Complete variable domain (other parts from reference TRBV9 and TRBJ1-3): DSGVTQTPKHLITATGQRVTLRCSPRSGDLSVYWYQQSLDQGLQFLIQYYNGEERAKGNILERFSAQQFPDLHSELNLSSLELGDSALYFCASSAPTATGNTIYFGEGSWLTVV.

This clone appeared a single time. The V and J genes are TRBV6-5 and TRBJ1-5; perhaps TRBD1 as D (5 bases). Germline CDR1 reads MNHEY; CDR2 reads SVGAGI. The CDR3 contains 15 residues. V dropped 8 bases and J dropped 5 bases, with 19 bases sitting between them. The CDR3 reads CASRRDAGDHQPQHF. For the CDR3, the DNA is TGTGCCAGCCGTCGGGATGCGGGGGATCATCAGCCCCAGCATTTT.

The chain recombines TRBV6-5 with TRBJ2-2; 11 nucleotides agree with TRBD1. The length of the CDR3 is 15 residues. CDR1 is MNHEY, CDR2 SVGAGI, per germline. Trimming took 7 bases from V and 2 from J; bases not matched to a gene: 3. In DNA form, the CDR3 reads TGTGCCAGCACCGGACAGGGGGCAAACACCGGGGAGCTGTTTTTT. Translated: CASTGQGANTGELFF.